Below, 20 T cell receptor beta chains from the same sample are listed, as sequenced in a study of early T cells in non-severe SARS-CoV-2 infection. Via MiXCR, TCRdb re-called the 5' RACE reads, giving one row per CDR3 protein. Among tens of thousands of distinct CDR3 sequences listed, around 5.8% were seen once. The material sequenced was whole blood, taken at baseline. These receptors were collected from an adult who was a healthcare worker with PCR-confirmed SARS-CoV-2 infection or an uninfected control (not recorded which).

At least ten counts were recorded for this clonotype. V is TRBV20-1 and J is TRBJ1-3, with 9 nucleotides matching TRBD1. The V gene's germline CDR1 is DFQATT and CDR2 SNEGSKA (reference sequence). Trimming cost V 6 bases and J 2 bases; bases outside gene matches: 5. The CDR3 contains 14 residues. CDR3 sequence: CSADRQGAGNTIYF. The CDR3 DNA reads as TGCAGTGCCGATAGACAGGGGGCTGGAAACACCATATATTTT.

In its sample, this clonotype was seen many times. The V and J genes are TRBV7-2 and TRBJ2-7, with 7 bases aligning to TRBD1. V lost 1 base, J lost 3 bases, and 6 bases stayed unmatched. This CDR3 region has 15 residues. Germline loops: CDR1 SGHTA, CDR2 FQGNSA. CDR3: CASSLVGTVNYEQYF. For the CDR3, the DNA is TGTGCCAGCAGCTTAGTGGGGACAGTCAACTACGAGCAGTACTTC.

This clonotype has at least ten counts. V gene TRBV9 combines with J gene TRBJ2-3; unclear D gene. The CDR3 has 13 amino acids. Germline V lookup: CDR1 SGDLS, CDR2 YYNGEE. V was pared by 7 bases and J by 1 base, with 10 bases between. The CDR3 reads CASGELRTDTQYF. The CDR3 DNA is TGTGCCAGCGGAGAACTACGCACAGATACGCAGTATTTT.

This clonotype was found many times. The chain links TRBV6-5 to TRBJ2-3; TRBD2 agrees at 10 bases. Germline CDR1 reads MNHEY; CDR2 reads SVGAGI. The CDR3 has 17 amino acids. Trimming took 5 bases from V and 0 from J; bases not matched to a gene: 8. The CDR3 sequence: CASSEFRLAGSTDTQYF. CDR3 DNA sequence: TGTGCCAGCAGTGAATTCCGACTAGCGGGCAGCACAGATACGCAGTATTTT.

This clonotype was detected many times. This CDR3 reads CASSQVGGTQETQYF. The CDR3 DNA reads TGCGCCAGCAGCCAAGTAGGGGGCACCCAAGAGACCCAGTACTTC. The V gene is TRBV4-1, the J gene TRBJ2-5; 7 nucleotides agree with TRBD1. After removal of 1 base from V and 1 base from J, the junction contained 3 bases not matched to a gene. CDR3 length: 15 amino acids. CDR1 MGHRA and CDR2 YSYEKL come from the germline V gene.

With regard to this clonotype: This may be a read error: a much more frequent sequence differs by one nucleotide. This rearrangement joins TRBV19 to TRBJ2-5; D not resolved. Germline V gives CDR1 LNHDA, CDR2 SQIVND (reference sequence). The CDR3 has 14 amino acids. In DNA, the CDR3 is TGTGCCAGTAGTATAGTGGCGGACCAAAAGACCCAGTACTTC. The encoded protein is CASSIVADQKTQYF.

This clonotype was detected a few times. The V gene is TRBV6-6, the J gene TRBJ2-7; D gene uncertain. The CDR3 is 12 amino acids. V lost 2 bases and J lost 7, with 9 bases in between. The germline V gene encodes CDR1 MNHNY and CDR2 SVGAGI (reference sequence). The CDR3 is CASSYQVGEQYF. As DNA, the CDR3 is TGTGCCAGCAGTTACCAAGTAGGGGAGCAGTACTTC.

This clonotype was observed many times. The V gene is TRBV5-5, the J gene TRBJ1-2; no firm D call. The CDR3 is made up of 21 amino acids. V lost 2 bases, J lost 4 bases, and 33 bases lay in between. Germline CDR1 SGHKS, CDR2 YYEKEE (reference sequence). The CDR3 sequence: CASSLGVLISFAPGIRYGYTF. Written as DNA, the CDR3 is TGTGCCAGCAGCTTAGGCGTCCTAATTTCGTTTGCCCCGGGAATTCGCTATGGCTACACCTTC. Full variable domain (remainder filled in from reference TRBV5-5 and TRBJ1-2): DAGVTQSPTHLIKTRGQQVTLRCSPISGHKSVSWYQQVLGQGPQFIFQYYEKEERGRGNFPDRFSARQFPNYSSELNVNALLLGDSALYLCASSLGVLISFAPGIRYGYTFGSGTRLTVV.

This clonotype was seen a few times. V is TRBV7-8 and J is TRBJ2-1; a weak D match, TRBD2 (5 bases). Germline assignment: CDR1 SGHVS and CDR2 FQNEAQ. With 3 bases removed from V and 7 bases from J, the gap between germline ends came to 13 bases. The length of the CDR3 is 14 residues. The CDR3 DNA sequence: TGTGCCAGCAGCTTCGCCGGAGGCGGGAATGAGCAGTTCTTC. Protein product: CASSFAGGGNEQFF.

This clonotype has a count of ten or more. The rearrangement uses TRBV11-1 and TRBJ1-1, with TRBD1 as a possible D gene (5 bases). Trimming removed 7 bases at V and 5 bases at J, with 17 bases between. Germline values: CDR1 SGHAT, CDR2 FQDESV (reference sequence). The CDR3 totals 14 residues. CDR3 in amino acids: CASTLFIRETEAFF. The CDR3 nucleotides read TGTGCCAGCACCCTATTTATCAGGGAGACTGAAGCTTTCTTT.

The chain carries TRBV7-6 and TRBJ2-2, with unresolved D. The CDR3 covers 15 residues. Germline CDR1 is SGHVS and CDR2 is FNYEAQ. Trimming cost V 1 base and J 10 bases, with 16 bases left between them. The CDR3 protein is CASSLVGSLLEELFF. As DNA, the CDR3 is TGTGCCAGCAGCTTAGTAGGATCCCTCCTAGAGGAGCTGTTTTTT. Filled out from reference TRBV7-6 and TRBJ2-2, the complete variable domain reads GAGVSQSPRYKVTKRGQDVALRCDPISGHVSLYWYRQALGQGPEFLTYFNYEAQQDKSGLPNDRFSAERPEGSISTLTIQRTEQRDSAMYRCASSLVGSLLEELFFGEGSRLTVL.

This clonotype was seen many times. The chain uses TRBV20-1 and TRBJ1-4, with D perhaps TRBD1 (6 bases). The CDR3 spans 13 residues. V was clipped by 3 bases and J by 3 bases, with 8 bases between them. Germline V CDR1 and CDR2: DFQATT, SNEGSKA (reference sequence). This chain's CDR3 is CSARGAANEKLFF. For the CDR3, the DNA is TGCAGTGCTAGGGGGGCGGCTAATGAAAAACTGTTTTTT.

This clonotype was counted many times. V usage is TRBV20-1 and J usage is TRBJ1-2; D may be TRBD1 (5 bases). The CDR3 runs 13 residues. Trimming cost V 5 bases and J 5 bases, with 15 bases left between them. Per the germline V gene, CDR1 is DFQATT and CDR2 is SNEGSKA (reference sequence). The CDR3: CSAYRDQYYGYTF. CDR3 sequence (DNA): TGCAGTGCTTACCGGGACCAGTATTATGGCTACACCTTC.

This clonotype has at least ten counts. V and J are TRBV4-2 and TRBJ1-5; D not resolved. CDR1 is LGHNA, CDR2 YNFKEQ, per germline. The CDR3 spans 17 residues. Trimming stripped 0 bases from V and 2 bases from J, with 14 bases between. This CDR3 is CASSQEEWQAGNQPQHF. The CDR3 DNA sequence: TGTGCCAGCAGCCAAGAAGAATGGCAGGCCGGCAATCAGCCCCAGCATTTT.

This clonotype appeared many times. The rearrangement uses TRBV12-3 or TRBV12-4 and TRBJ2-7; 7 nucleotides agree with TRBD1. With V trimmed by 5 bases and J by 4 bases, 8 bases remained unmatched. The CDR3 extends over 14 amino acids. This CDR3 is CASSTRGSQYEQYF. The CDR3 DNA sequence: TGTGCCAGCAGTACCAGGGGGTCGCAGTACGAGCAGTACTTC.

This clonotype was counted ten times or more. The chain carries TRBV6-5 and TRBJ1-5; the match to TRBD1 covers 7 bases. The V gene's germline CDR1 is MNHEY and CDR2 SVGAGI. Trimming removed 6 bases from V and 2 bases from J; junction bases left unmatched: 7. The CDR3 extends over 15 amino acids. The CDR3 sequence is CASRRQGSGNQPQHF. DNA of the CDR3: TGTGCCAGCAGACGACAGGGTTCCGGCAATCAGCCCCAGCATTTT.

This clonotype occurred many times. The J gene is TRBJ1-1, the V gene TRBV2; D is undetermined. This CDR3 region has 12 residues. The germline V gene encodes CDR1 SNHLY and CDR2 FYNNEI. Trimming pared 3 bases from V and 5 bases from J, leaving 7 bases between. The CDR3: CASSDSQTEAFF. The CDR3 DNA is TGTGCCAGCAGTGACAGCCAAACTGAAGCTTTCTTT.

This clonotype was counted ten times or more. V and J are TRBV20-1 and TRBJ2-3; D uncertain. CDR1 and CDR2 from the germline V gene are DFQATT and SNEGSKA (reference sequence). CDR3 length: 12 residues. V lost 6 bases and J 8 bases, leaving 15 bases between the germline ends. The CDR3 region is CSARTGPGTQYF. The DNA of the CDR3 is TGCAGTGCCCGAACCGGCCCCGGTACGCAGTATTTT.

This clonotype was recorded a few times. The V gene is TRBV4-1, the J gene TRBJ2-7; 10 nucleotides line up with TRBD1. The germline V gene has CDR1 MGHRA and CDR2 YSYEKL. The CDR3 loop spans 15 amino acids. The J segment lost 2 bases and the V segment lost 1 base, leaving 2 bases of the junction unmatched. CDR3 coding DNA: TGCGCCAGCAGCCAAGCCGGGACAGGGGCCTACGAGCAGTACTTC. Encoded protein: CASSQAGTGAYEQYF.

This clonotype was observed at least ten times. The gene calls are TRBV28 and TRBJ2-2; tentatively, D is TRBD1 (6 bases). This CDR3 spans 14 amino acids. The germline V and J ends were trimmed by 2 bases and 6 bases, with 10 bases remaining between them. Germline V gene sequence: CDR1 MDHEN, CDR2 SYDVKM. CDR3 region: CASSLGGWPGELFF. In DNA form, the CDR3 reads TGTGCCAGCAGTTTAGGGGGCTGGCCCGGGGAGCTGTTTTTT.